A selection of T cell receptor beta chains follows, all from one sample in a study of early T cells in non-severe SARS-CoV-2 infection. TCRdb called the 5' RACE reads again in MiXCR, with one record for every CDR3 protein. The sample yields some 71,000 distinct CDR3 sequences, around 11% seen once. The sample taken for sequencing was whole blood. The receptors stem from an adult who was a healthcare worker with PCR-confirmed SARS-CoV-2 infection or an uninfected control (not recorded which). Each CDR3 is given with its conserved first and last residue. The D gene is left open where the match is weak. Clone size is stated in some rows and not others, as once, few, many or a class when expanded.

>TRBV3-1|.|few|TRBJ1-5
CASSQDRMTDQPQHF
TGTGCCAGCAGCCAGGACAGAATGACGGATCAGCCCCAGCATTTT
>TRBV24-1|.|many|TRBJ2-3
CATSDLASGSDTQYF
TGTGCCACCAGTGACCTTGCGTCAGGGAGCGATACGCAGTATTTT
>TRBV12-3/TRBV12-4|TRBD1|many|TRBJ1-1
CASSSVTGTGVNTEAFF
TGTGCCAGCAGTTCCGTGACAGGGACGGGCGTGAACACTGAAGCTTTCTTT
>TRBV11-3|.|many|TRBJ2-7
CASSSRGSAHLYEQYF
TGTGCCAGCAGCTCCCGAGGGAGCGCCCACCTCTACGAGCAGTACTTC
>TRBV21-1|.|.|TRBJ2-5
CASSTFGETQYF
TGTGCCAGCAGCACCTTCGGCGAGACCCAGTACTTC
>TRBV10-3|TRBD2|.|TRBJ2-7
CAISGTSGTYEQYF
TGTGCCATCAGCGGGACTAGCGGAACCTACGAGCAGTACTTC
>TRBV27|.|many|TRBJ1-1
CASSLKPVNTEAFF
TGTGCCAGCAGTTTGAAACCCGTGAACACTGAAGCTTTCTTT
>TRBV5-1|.|many|TRBJ2-7
CASSRDHEQYF
TGCGCCAGCAGCCGGGACCACGAGCAGTACTTC
>TRBV11-3|.|few|TRBJ1-1
CASSPDQGWNTEAFF
TGTGCCAGCAGCCCAGACCAGGGCTGGAACACTGAAGCTTTCTTT
>TRBV28|TRBD2|.|TRBJ2-7
CASSPSTSGSKREQYF
TGTGCCAGCAGTCCCTCGACTAGCGGGAGCAAGCGCGAGCAGTACTTC
>TRBV20-1|.|.|TRBJ2-1
CSALRDNEQFF
TGCAGTGCCCTAAGGGACAATGAGCAGTTCTTC
>TRBV12-3/TRBV12-4|.|many|TRBJ2-3
CASSSWGRTDTQYF
TGTGCCAGCAGTTCTTGGGGCCGCACAGATACGCAGTATTTT
>TRBV20-1|.|.|TRBJ2-7
CSANPLVEYNYEQYF
TGCAGTGCTAACCCCCTAGTGGAGTACAACTACGAGCAGTACTTC
>TRBV11-2|TRBD2|many|TRBJ2-1
CASSLMTSGPYNEQFF
TGTGCCAGCAGCCTGATGACTAGCGGACCCTACAATGAGCAGTTCTTC
>TRBV15|.|many|TRBJ1-1
CATSTAGDTEAFF
TGTGCCACCAGCACAGCAGGCGACACTGAAGCTTTCTTT
>TRBV7-9|.|.|TRBJ2-3
CASSPATDTQYF
TGTGCCAGCAGTCCAGCAACAGATACGCAGTATTTT
>TRBV29-1|TRBD1|.|TRBJ2-3
CSVETGGTDTQYF
TGCAGCGTTGAGACAGGGGGCACAGATACGCAGTATTTT
>TRBV7-8|.|many|TRBJ2-3
CASSLESRLDTQYF
TGTGCCAGCAGCTTAGAAAGCAGACTCGATACGCAGTATTTT
>TRBV15|.|few|TRBJ2-7
CATSSRQEGAYEQYF
TGTGCCACCAGCAGCCGACAGGAGGGGGCCTACGAGCAGTACTTC
>TRBV3-1|TRBD1|few|TRBJ2-6
CASSHTRQGFGANVLTF
TGTGCCAGCAGCCATACCAGACAGGGCTTTGGGGCCAACGTCCTGACTTTC
>TRBV9|TRBD1|.|TRBJ1-3
CASSVASGGTGNTIYF
TGTGCCAGCAGCGTAGCTTCAGGGGGCACTGGAAACACCATATATTTT
>TRBV9|.|few|TRBJ2-3
CASSVGPTSTDTQYF
TGTGCCAGCAGCGTAGGGCCCACTAGCACAGATACGCAGTATTTT
>TRBV7-9|TRBD1|many|TRBJ2-1
CASSSGQYNEQFF
TGTGCCAGCAGCTCGGGACAGTACAATGAGCAGTTCTTC
>TRBV5-5|TRBD2|few|TRBJ2-1
CASSLRPPGTSGHYNEQFF
TGTGCCAGCAGCTTACGTCCCCCAGGGACTAGCGGGCACTACAATGAGCAGTTCTTC
>TRBV29-1|TRBD1|many|TRBJ2-2
CSVFRQGYAGELFF
TGCAGCGTTTTCAGACAGGGGTACGCCGGGGAGCTGTTTTTT
>TRBV24-1|.|.|TRBJ2-1
CSTSEPDRNEQFF
TGTTCCACCAGTGAACCGGACCGCAATGAGCAGTTCTTC
>TRBV19|.|.|TRBJ1-2
CASGRVETDGYTF
TGTGCCAGTGGCAGGGTGGAGACTGATGGCTACACCTTC